The clone carrying this T cell receptor (beta chain) occurred a few times. Its antigen remains unidentified. 5'RACE template switching added a universal primer site and UMIs to TCR cDNA. TCRdb re-called the 5' RACE reads through MiXCR, storing one row per CDR3 protein. The table has some 250,000 distinct CDR3 sequences, less than 9% seen once. The entry originates in a study of T cells after yellow fever vaccination. Background on the study: Preparation used SMART-Seq v4 Ultra Low Input for the low-cell-number fractions. Study-wide results and caveats: Any FACS-sorted repertoire could hold abundant clonotypes that contaminate it from the bulk population. Among primary-vaccination clones, most reappeared after the booster, at 96% for CD4 and 85% to 90% for CD8.

In germline, CDR1 is SEHNR, CDR2 FQNEAQ (reference sequence). Trimming left V 6 bases short and J 0 bases short, with 14 bases between. This CDR3 has 15 residues. The receptor was isolated from a man aged 30 to 45 who received the YFV17D yellow fever vaccine. Specimen: CD4+ T cells sorted from PBMCs, collected 15 days after the yellow fever booster vaccination. The chain employs TRBV7-9 and TRBJ1-1; no clear D gene. This CDR3 is CASSYTAEMNTEAFF. CDR3 DNA: TGTGCCAGCAGTTACACCGCGGAAATGAACACTGAAGCTTTCTTT.